This TCR beta chain stems from a study of early T cells in non-severe SARS-CoV-2 infection. TCRdb processed the 5' RACE reads anew with MiXCR; each CDR3 protein has one entry. The sample has 60,000 to 75,000 distinct CDR3 sequences, approximately 12% seen once. This clonotype has ten or more counts. The CDR3 runs 14 residues. Germline V gene lookup returns CDR1 MRHNA and CDR2 SNTAGT. Trimming removed 0 bases from V and 7 bases from J, with 10 bases in between. Sequenced: whole blood. This sequence was found in an adult who was a healthcare worker with PCR-confirmed SARS-CoV-2 infection or an uninfected control (not recorded which). This chain uses TRBV6-4 with TRBJ2-1; the D call may be TRBD1 or TRBD2 (6 bases each). The CDR3 loop reads CASSDSEGGNEQFF. Here the CDR3 DNA reads TGTGCCAGCAGTGACTCGGAGGGGGGTAATGAGCAGTTCTTC.